Shown below are 3 T cell receptor beta chains from a single sample sequenced in a study of blood T cell repertoires in COVID-19. Assay used: immunoSEQ multiplex PCR; TCRdb lists only in-frame clones, some missing. The sample includes under 200,000 clones, around 90% of them seen just once. Sequencing was performed on peripheral blood. These receptors came from a man between 45 and 60 years old who had recovered from COVID-19.

The chain uses TRBV5-1 and TRBJ2-1; TRBD2 matches at 8 bases. The CDR3 loop spans 14 amino acids. Losses at the gene ends were 2 bases for V and 6 bases for J; bases not matched to a gene: 4. The germline V gene encodes CDR1 SGHRS and CDR2 YFSETQ. The DNA of the CDR3 is TGCGCCAGCAGCTTCGCAGCGGGGGTCAATGAGCAGTTCTTC. Protein: CASSFAAGVNEQFF. Full variable domain (outside the CDR3, taken from reference TRBV5-1 and TRBJ2-1): KAGVTQTPRYLIKTRGQQVTLSCSPISGHRSVSWYQQTPGQGLQFLFEYFSETQRNKGNFPGRFSGRQFSNSRSEMNVSTLELGDSALYLCASSFAAGVNEQFFGPGTRLTVL.

The V gene is TRBV7-9, the J gene TRBJ1-1; 8 bases are a match to TRBD1. The CDR3 is 15 residues long. Germline CDR1 is SEHNR and CDR2 is FQNEAQ (reference sequence). The V gene end was trimmed by 4 bases and the J gene end by 4 bases; junction bases not matched to a gene: 8. CDR3 nucleotides: TGTGCCAGCAGCTCCGGGACAGGCGGGGGCACTGAAGCTTTCTTT. Its translation is CASSSGTGGGTEAFF.

In DNA, the CDR3 is TGTGCCAGTAGTATAGTGGGGGGGATCGACAATGAGCAGTTCTTC. Translation: CASSIVGGIDNEQFF. The chain has TRBV19 and TRBJ2-1; TRBD2 matches at 7 bases. CDR1 and CDR2 from the germline V gene are LNHDA and SQIVND (reference sequence). The CDR3 length is 15 residues. With 1 base clipped from V and 5 bases from J, the junction kept 5 bases outside the gene matches. The variable domain in full, with the rest retrieved from reference TRBV19 and TRBJ2-1, is DGGITQSPKYLFRKEGQNVTLSCEQNLNHDAMYWYRQDPGQGLRLIYYSQIVNDFQKGDIAEGYSVSREKKESFPLTVTSAQKNPTAFYLCASSIVGGIDNEQFFGPGTRLTVL.